The T cell receptor (beta chain) under discussion was sequenced for a study of shared clonotypes between healthy human individuals. The deep-level immunoSEQ assay was used. Per the authors' pipeline: Filtering of immunoSEQ junctional sequences could not match full-length read filtering. Assay used: immunoSEQ multiplex PCR; TCRdb lists only in-frame clones, some missing. V and J calls and clone size are copied from that table; D and trimming were computed from the DNA. The table lists about 2.1 million clones, 93% of them singletons. Terminally differentiated effector memory CD45RA+ cells were excluded by CCR7 positive selection of CD45RO-negative cells. Adult Caucasians living in Nashville, Tennessee made up all of the donors. The CDR3 runs to 17 residues. V lost 5 bases and J lost 4; bases outside the gene matches: 14. Per germline, CDR1 SGHVS and CDR2 FQNEAQ.

Sequences were obtained from naive CD8+ T cells from PBMCs. The receptor was isolated from a man between 18 and 29 years old in good health. Some clones in this sample may be carry-over from other donors' samples. The chain employs TRBV7-8 and TRBJ1-5, with 7 nucleotides matching TRBD1. The CDR3 loop reads CASSPQLKGRGNQPQHF. In DNA form, the CDR3 reads TGTGCCAGCAGCCCGCAATTGAAGGGCAGGGGGAATCAGCCCCAGCATTTT.